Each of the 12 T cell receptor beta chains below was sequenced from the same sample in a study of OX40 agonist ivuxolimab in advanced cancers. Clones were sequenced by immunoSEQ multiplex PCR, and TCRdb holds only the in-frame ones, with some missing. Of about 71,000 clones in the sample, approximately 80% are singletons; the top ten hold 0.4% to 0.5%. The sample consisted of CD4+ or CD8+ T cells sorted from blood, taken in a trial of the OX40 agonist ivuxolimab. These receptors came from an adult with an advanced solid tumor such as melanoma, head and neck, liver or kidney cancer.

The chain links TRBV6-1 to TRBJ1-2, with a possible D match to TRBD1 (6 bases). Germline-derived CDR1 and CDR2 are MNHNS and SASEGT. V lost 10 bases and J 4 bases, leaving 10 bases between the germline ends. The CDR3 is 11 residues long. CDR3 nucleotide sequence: TGTGCCAACTCAGGGGTCTATGGCTACACCTTC. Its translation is CANSGVYGYTF.

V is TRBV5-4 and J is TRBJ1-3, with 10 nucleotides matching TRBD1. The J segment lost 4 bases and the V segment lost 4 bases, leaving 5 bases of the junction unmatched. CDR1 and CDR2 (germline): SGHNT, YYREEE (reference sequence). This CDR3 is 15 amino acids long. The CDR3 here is CASSATGGSGNTIYF. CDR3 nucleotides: TGTGCCAGCAGCGCGACAGGGGGCAGCGGAAACACCATATATTTT. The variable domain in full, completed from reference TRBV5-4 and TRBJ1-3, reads ETGVTQSPTHLIKTRGQQVTLRCSSQSGHNTVSWYQQALGQGPQFIFQYYREEENGRGNFPPRFSGLQFPNYSSELNVNALELDDSALYLCASSATGGSGNTIYFGEGSWLTVV.

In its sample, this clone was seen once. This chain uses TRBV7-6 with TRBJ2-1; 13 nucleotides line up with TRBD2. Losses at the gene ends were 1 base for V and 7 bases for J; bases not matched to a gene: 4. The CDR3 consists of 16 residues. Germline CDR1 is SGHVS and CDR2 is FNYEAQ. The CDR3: CASSLVWTSGRNEQFF. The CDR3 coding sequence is TGTGCCAGCAGCTTAGTATGGACTAGCGGGAGAAATGAGCAGTTCTTC.

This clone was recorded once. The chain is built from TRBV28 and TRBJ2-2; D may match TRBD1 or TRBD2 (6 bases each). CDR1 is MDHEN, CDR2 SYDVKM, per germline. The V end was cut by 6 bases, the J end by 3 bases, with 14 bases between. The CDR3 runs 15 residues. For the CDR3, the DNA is TGTGCCAGCAGCGCGGCAGGGGAGGACACCGGGGAGCTGTTTTTT. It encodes CASSAAGEDTGELFF.

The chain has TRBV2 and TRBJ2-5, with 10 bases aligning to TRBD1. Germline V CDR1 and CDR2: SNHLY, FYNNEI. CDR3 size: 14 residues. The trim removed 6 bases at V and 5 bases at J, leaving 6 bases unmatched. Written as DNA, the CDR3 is TGTGCCAGCAGCGGGACAGGGGTGCGGGAGACCCAGTACTTC. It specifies CASSGTGVRETQYF.

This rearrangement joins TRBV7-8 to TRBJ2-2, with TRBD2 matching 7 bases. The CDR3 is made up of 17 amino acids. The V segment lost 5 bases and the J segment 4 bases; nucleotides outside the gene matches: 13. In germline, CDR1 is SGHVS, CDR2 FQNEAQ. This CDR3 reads CASSLPPSGAFTGELFF. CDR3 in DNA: TGTGCCAGCAGCCTCCCCCCAAGCGGGGCTTTCACCGGGGAGCTGTTTTTT.

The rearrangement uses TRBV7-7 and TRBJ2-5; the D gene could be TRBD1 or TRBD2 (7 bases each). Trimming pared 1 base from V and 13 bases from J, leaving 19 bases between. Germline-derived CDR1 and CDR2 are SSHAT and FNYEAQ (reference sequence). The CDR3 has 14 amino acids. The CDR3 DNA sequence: TGTGCCAGCAGCTTAGACTCGGGGAGGGGACAGACGTACTTC. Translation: CASSLDSGRGQTYF.

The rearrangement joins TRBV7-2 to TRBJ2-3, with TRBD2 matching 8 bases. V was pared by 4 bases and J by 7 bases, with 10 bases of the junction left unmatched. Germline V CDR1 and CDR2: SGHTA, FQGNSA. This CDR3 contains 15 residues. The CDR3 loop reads CASSSSGTRSHTQYF. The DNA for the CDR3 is TGTGCCAGCAGCTCATCCGGGACTAGATCGCATACGCAGTATTTT.

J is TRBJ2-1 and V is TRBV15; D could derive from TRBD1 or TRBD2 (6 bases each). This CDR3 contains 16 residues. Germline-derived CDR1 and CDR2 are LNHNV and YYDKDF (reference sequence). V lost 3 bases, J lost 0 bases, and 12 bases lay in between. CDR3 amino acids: CATSRWGASSYNEQFF. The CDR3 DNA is TGTGCCACCAGCAGGTGGGGGGCTTCCTCCTACAATGAGCAGTTCTTC.

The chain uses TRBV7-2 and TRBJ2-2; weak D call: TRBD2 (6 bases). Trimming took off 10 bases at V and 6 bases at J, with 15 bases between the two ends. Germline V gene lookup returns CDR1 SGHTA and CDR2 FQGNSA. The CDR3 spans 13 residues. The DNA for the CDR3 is TGTGCCATCCGGCGGGGCGGGGCCGGGGAGCTGTTTTTT. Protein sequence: CAIRRGGAGELFF.

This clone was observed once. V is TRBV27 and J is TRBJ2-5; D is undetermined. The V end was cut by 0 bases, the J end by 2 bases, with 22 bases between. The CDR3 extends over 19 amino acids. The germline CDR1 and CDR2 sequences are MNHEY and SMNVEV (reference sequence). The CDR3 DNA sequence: TGTGCCAGCAGTTTATCCTCGGGTTTTGGTTACCGGCAGCAAGAGACCCAGTACTTC. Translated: CASSLSSGFGYRQQETQYF.

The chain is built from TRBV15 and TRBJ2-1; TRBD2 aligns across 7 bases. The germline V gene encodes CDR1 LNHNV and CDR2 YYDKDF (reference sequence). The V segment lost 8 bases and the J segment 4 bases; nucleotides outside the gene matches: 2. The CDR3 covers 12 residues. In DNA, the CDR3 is TGTGCCACCGGAGCGGGATACAATGAGCAGTTCTTC. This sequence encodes CATGAGYNEQFF. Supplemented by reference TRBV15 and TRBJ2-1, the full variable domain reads DAMVIQNPRYQVTQFGKPVTLSCSQTLNHNVMYWYQQKSSQAPKLLFHYYDKDFNNEADTPDNFQSRRPNTSFCFLDIRSPGLGDTAMYLCATGAGYNEQFFGPGTRLTVL.